These 24 T cell receptor beta chains originate from one sample sequenced in a study of blood T cells in healthy people across ages. A sample-barcoded 5' primer and a J-beta primer mix were used in a second PCR of roughly 6 to 11 cycles. TCRdb processed the 5' RACE reads anew with MiXCR; each CDR3 protein has one entry. Found here are around 900,000 distinct CDR3 sequences, roughly 51% of them singletons; the top ten hold roughly a fifth. Sequencing was done on a sample of blood. The receptors were sampled from a woman aged 55-69 years in good health.

The V call is TRBV7-9, the J call TRBJ2-7; perhaps TRBD2 as D (5 bases). The germline gives CDR1 SEHNR, CDR2 FQNEAQ (reference sequence). The V end was cut by 4 bases, the J end by 2 bases, with 9 bases between. This CDR3 is 13 amino acids long. As DNA, the CDR3 is TGTGCCAGCAGCTGGAGCGGAACCTACGAGCAGTACTTC. Translation: CASSWSGTYEQYF.

This clonotype has only a few counts. CDR3 bases: TGTGCCACCAGCACCTACCAGACTAGCGGGAGGGCGGATACGCAGTATTTT. Protein product: CATSTYQTSGRADTQYF. The J gene is TRBJ2-3, the V gene TRBV15; 14 nucleotides line up with TRBD2. Germline V gene data show CDR1 as LNHNV and CDR2 as YYDKDF (reference sequence). The junction had 9 bases not matched to a gene; V was cut back by 4 bases and J by 6 bases. The CDR3 loop spans 17 amino acids.

This CDR3 is CASSYPRVMQGVSGELFF. Written as DNA, the CDR3 is TGTGCCAGCAGTTACCCCAGGGTGATGCAGGGAGTTAGCGGGGAGCTGTTTTTT. The chain combines TRBV6-5 with TRBJ2-2; the D call may be TRBD1 or TRBD2 (5 bases each). The germline V gene has CDR1 MNHEY and CDR2 SVGAGI. The germline V and J ends were trimmed by 2 bases and 7 bases, with 23 bases remaining between them. The CDR3 runs 18 residues.

This clonotype was detected a few times. This chain's CDR3 is CSARKTEIAKNIQYF. The CDR3 nucleotides are TGCAGTGCCAGAAAGACTGAAATAGCCAAAAACATTCAGTACTTC. This chain joins TRBV20-1 and TRBJ2-4; D remains unclear. The CDR3 covers 15 residues. Germline-derived CDR1 and CDR2 are DFQATT and SNEGSKA (reference sequence). The germline V and J ends were trimmed by 6 bases and 0 bases, with 15 bases remaining between them.

This clonotype was counted a few times. The chain has TRBV6-5 and TRBJ2-7, with D perhaps matching TRBD1 or TRBD2 (6 bases each). CDR1 MNHEY and CDR2 SVGAGI come from the germline V gene. V lost 2 bases and J 3 bases, leaving 11 bases between the germline ends. The CDR3 is made up of 14 amino acids. The CDR3: CASSYRRDNYEQYF. The DNA of the CDR3 is TGTGCCAGCAGTTACAGGAGGGACAACTACGAGCAGTACTTC.

The rearrangement links TRBV4-2 to TRBJ2-1, with unresolved D. Germline V gives CDR1 LGHNA, CDR2 YNFKEQ. The V and J ends lost 1 base and 0 bases respectively, with 10 bases between them. The CDR3 extends over 16 amino acids. The CDR3 DNA sequence: TGTGCCAGCAGCCAAGTGGCTACCAGCTCCTACAATGAGCAGTTCTTC. This gives the protein CASSQVATSSYNEQFF.

This chain joins TRBV28 and TRBJ2-5; 9 bases match TRBD2. The germline gives CDR1 MDHEN, CDR2 SYDVKM. The CDR3 is 16 residues long. Unmatched junction bases numbered 8, after V lost 4 bases and J lost 2 bases. The CDR3 DNA is TGTGCCAGCAGTTGGCTAGCGGGATTGGGACAAGAGACCCAGTACTTC. Translated: CASSWLAGLGQETQYF.

This clonotype was seen more than once but under ten times. This sequence joins TRBV4-3 and TRBJ2-7; a weak D match, TRBD1 (6 bases). Germline V lookup: CDR1 LGHNA, CDR2 YSLEER. Trimming stripped 1 base from V and 3 bases from J, with 7 bases between. The CDR3 sequence is 13 residues long. The CDR3 DNA is TGCGCCAGCAGCCAAGGACAGGACTACGAGCAGTACTTC. It yields the protein CASSQGQDYEQYF.

The CDR3 DNA reads TGTGCCTGGAGTCCAGACAGGGACTACTATGGCTACACCTTC. Translated: CAWSPDRDYYGYTF. This chain links TRBV30 with TRBJ1-2, with TRBD1 identical over 7 bases. V lost 2 bases and J lost 3; bases outside the gene matches: 6. The CDR3 consists of 14 residues. Germline V lookup: CDR1 GTSNPN, CDR2 SVGIG (reference sequence).

The chain has TRBV19 and TRBJ2-5; 8 nucleotides line up with TRBD2. The DNA matches TRBJ2-7 better at its end, which makes the J call doubtful. The CDR3 extends over 15 amino acids. Germline V gene lookup returns CDR1 LNHDA and CDR2 SQIVND (reference sequence). CDR3 in amino acids: CASSIVTGGPIEQYF. The CDR3, as DNA: TGTGCCAGTAGTATAGTAACGGGAGGGCCAATCGAGCAGTACTTC.

The V call is TRBV20-1, the J call TRBJ2-3, with TRBD1 as a possible D gene (6 bases). From germline, CDR1 is DFQATT and CDR2 SNEGSKA (reference sequence). Trimming took off 2 bases at V and 6 bases at J, with 15 bases between the two ends. The CDR3 totals 14 residues. The CDR3 spells CSARQGQRKDTQYF. The CDR3 DNA reads TGCAGTGCTAGACAAGGACAGAGGAAGGATACGCAGTATTTT.

This clonotype was counted a few times. This rearrangement joins TRBV11-2 to TRBJ1-4, with TRBD1 matching 9 bases. CDR3 length: 15 residues. Looked up from germline, CDR1 is SGHAT and CDR2 is FQNNGV. The V segment lost 1 base and the J segment 7 bases; nucleotides outside the gene matches: 4. CDR3 sequence: CASSLAGTGSEKLFF. The CDR3 DNA sequence: TGTGCCAGCAGCTTAGCCGGGACAGGGAGTGAAAAACTGTTTTTT.

This chain uses TRBV3-1 with TRBJ2-1, with D unclear. The J call is doubtful: the DNA matches TRBJ2-7 better. This CDR3 has 12 amino acids. Looked up from germline, CDR1 is LGHDT and CDR2 is YNNKEL (reference sequence). The CDR3 DNA reads TGTGCCAGCACCACCGGGTACAATGAGCAGTACTTC. Its protein is CASTTGYNEQYF.

This chain uses TRBV2 with TRBJ1-5; D possibly corresponds to TRBD1 (5 bases). The germline gives CDR1 SNHLY, CDR2 FYNNEI. Trimming took 6 bases from V and 1 from J, leaving 10 bases between them. CDR3 length: 14 amino acids. The CDR3 DNA reads TGTGCCAGCAGGGGGGTTTCAAGCAATCAGCCCCAGCATTTT. It encodes CASRGVSSNQPQHF.

In DNA form, the CDR3 reads TGTGCCAGCACCTCGGGGCTCAATGAGCAGTTCTTC. This sequence encodes CASTSGLNEQFF. The chain is built from TRBV28 and TRBJ2-1, with D perhaps matching TRBD1 or TRBD2 (5 bases each). V lost 7 bases to trimming and J lost 6 bases, with 10 bases between them. The CDR3 loop spans 12 amino acids. Germline V gene sequence: CDR1 MDHEN, CDR2 SYDVKM.

This chain joins TRBV10-3 and TRBJ2-3; D may match TRBD1 or TRBD2 (6 bases each). This CDR3 is built from 14 residues. V was shortened by 7 bases and J by 8 bases, with 19 bases between the two germline ends. The germline CDR1 and CDR2 sequences are ENHRY and SYGVKD. CDR3 sequence: CAINPTGQGGTQYF. In nucleotides, the CDR3 is TGTGCCATCAATCCGACAGGCCAGGGAGGTACGCAGTATTTT.

This clonotype appeared a few times. The rearrangement uses TRBV27 and TRBJ2-7; 11 bases fit TRBD2. Trimming took 3 bases from V and 4 from J; bases not matched to a gene: 14. The CDR3 runs 18 residues. Per the germline V gene, CDR1 is MNHEY and CDR2 is SMNVEV (reference sequence). CDR3 DNA: TGTGCCAGCAGTTTCCGGGGCCTTACTAGCGGGAGTATGTACGAGCAGTACTTC. Its translation is CASSFRGLTSGSMYEQYF.

The genes are TRBV11-2 and TRBJ2-6; D uncertain. V was shortened by 4 bases and J by 0 bases, with 10 bases between the two germline ends. Germline CDR1 is SGHAT and CDR2 is FQNNGV. The CDR3 consists of 16 residues. DNA for the CDR3: TGTGCCAGCAGCTCCCTGACCTACTCTGGGGCCAACGTCCTGACTTTC. Amino acids: CASSSLTYSGANVLTF.

This clonotype was observed a handful of times. The chain recombines TRBV3-1 with TRBJ2-7; D possibly corresponds to TRBD2 (5 bases). This CDR3 contains 15 residues. The germline V and J ends were trimmed by 1 base and 0 bases, with 10 bases remaining between them. Germline V gene data show CDR1 as LGHDT and CDR2 as YNNKEL (reference sequence). The DNA of the CDR3 is TGTGCCAGCAGCCAAGCGGACTTCAGCTCCTACGAGCAGTACTTC. This codes for CASSQADFSSYEQYF.

A few counts support this clonotype. J is TRBJ2-7 and V is TRBV10-3; 8 nucleotides line up with TRBD2. This CDR3 region has 14 residues. Germline CDR1 and CDR2: ENHRY and SYGVKD. V was pared by 4 bases and J by 7 bases, with 9 bases of the junction left unmatched. The DNA for the CDR3 is TGTGCCATCAGTGCCCAGCGGGAGTCAAGGGAGCAGTACTTC. Amino acids: CAISAQRESREQYF.

There are a few counts of this clonotype. The chain carries TRBV18 and TRBJ2-3; TRBD2 matches 14 bases. V lost 4 bases, J lost 4 bases, and 4 bases stayed unmatched. The CDR3 has 16 amino acids. Germline V lookup: CDR1 KGHSH, CDR2 LQKENI. CDR3 region: CASSQGLAGGADTQYF. DNA of the CDR3: TGTGCCAGCTCACAAGGACTAGCGGGAGGAGCAGATACGCAGTATTTT.

This clonotype was observed a few times. The chain combines TRBV7-9 with TRBJ2-5, with 7 bases that match TRBD2. The CDR3 runs 14 residues. CDR1 SEHNR and CDR2 FQNEAQ come from the germline V gene (reference sequence). With V trimmed by 3 bases and J by 5 bases, 6 bases remained unmatched. CDR3 sequence (DNA): TGTGCCAGCAGCTTGGGGGGGGTTTGGGAGACCCAGTACTTC. It encodes CASSLGGVWETQYF.

This rearrangement joins TRBV12-3 or TRBV12-4 to TRBJ2-2; no definite D call. V was trimmed by 5 bases and J by 7 bases, leaving 14 bases between them. The CDR3 covers 14 residues. CDR3 in amino acids: CASSPSIGIGELFF. Written as DNA, the CDR3 is TGTGCCAGCAGTCCCTCCATAGGGATCGGGGAGCTGTTTTTT.

The V call is TRBV5-1, the J call TRBJ2-1; either TRBD1 or TRBD2 may supply D (5 bases each). This CDR3 has 17 amino acids. V gave up 1 base and J gave up 3 bases, with 17 bases separating them. The germline CDR1 and CDR2 sequences are SGHRS and YFSETQ. This CDR3 is CASSLISGSSLYNEQFF. Here the CDR3 DNA reads TGCGCCAGCAGCTTGATTTCAGGGAGTAGTCTCTACAATGAGCAGTTCTTC.